The sequence of this TCR beta chain was determined in a study of blood T cell repertoires in COVID-19. The CDR3 loop spans 13 amino acids. CDR1 SNHLY and CDR2 FYNNEI come from the germline V gene. Trimming removed 8 bases at V and 0 bases at J, with 7 bases between. Sequenced by immunoSEQ multiplex PCR; TCRdb stores in-frame clones only, minus some. The sample lists more than 100,000 clones, roughly 89% occurring once. Sequenced sample: peripheral blood. The genes are TRBV2 and TRBJ1-4; D is uncertain. This clonotype originated in a woman of 80 years or more in a cohort sampled during active COVID-19. CDR3 region: CASRGSTNEKLFF. The CDR3 nucleotides are TGTGCCAGCCGGGGATCAACTAATGAAAAACTGTTTTTT.